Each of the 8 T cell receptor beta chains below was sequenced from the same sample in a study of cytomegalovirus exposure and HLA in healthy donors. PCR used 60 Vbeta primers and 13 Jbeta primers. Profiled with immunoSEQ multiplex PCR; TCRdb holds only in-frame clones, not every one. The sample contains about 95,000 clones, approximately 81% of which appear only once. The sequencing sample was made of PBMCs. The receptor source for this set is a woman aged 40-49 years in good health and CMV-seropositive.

CDR3: CASSPGLAGGSTGELFF. The CDR3, as DNA: TGCGCCAGCAGCCCGGGACTAGCGGGAGGATCCACCGGGGAGCTGTTTTTT. The chain couples TRBV5-1 to TRBJ2-2; 15 nucleotides line up with TRBD2. V shed 4 bases, J shed 4 bases, and the junction held 5 bases outside the gene matches. The length of the CDR3 is 17 residues. Germline CDR1 and CDR2: SGHRS and YFSETQ.

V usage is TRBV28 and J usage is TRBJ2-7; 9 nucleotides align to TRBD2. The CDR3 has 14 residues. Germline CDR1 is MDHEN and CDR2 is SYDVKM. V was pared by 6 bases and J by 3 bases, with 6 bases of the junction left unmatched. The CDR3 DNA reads TGTGCCAGCAGCCTCACTAGCGGGCTCTACGAGCAGTACTTC. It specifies CASSLTSGLYEQYF.

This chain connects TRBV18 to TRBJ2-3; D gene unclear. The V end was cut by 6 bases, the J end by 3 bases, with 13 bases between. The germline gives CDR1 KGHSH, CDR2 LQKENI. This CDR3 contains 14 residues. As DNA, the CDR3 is TGTGCCAGCTCGCCTACCCCGACAACAGATACGCAGTATTTT. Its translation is CASSPTPTTDTQYF.

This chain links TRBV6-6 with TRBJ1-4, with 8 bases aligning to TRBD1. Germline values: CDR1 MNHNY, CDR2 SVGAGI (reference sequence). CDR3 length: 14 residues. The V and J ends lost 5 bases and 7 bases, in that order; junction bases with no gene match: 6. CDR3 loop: CASSPGQGGEKLFF. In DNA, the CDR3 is TGTGCCAGCAGTCCCGGACAGGGAGGTGAAAAACTGTTTTTT.

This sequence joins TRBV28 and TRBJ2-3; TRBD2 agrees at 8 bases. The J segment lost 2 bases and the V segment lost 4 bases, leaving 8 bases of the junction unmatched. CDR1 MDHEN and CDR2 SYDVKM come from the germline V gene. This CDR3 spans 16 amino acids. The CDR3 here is CASSSPTGGLTDTQYF. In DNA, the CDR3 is TGTGCCAGCAGTTCCCCCACGGGAGGGCTCACAGATACGCAGTATTTT.

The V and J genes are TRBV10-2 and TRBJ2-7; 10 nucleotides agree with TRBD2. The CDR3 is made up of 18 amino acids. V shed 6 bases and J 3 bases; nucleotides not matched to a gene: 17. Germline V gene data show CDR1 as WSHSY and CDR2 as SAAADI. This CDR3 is CASSGASGSKILFYEQYF. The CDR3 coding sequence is TGCGCCAGCAGCGGGGCTAGCGGGAGCAAGATTCTTTTCTACGAGCAGTACTTC.

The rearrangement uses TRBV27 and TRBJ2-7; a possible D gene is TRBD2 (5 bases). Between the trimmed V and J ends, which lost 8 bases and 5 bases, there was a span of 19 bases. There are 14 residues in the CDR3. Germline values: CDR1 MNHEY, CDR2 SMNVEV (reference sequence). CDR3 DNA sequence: TGTGCCAGCTCCTCGTGGGCGACGGGGAACGAGCAGTACTTC. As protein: CASSSWATGNEQYF.

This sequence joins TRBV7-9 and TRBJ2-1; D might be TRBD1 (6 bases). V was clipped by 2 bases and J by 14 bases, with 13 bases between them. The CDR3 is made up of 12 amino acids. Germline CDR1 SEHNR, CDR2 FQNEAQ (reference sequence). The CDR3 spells CASSLPQGREFF. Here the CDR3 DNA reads TGTGCCAGCAGCTTACCACAGGGTAGGGAGTTCTTC. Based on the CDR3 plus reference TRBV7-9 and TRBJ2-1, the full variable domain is DTGVSQNPRHKITKRGQNVTFRCDPISEHNRLYWYRQTLGQGPEFLTYFQNEAQLEKSRLLSDRFSAERPKGSFSTLEIQRTEQGDSAMYLCASSLPQGREFFGPGTRLTVL.